This T cell receptor beta chain is drawn from a study of blood T cell repertoires in COVID-19. Study-wide background: PBMCs, B-cell-depleted T cells, or T cells were the source of the cDNA or gDNA that made up the material.

As processed by the authors: Reference gene primer amplification gave estimated nucleated cell counts. Using immunoSEQ multiplex PCR, the repertoire was profiled, and TCRdb retains in-frame clones only, with some absent. D and trimming come from the DNA, and the V and J calls and clone size come from that table. Of about 260,000 clones in the sample, about 87% are singletons; the top ten hold about 9.1%. With 2 bases clipped from V and 4 bases from J, the junction kept 6 bases outside the gene matches. Germline CDR1 is KGHSH and CDR2 is LQKENI. The CDR3 covers 15 residues. This clonotype was sampled from a human donor in a cohort sampled during active COVID-19. This chain joins TRBV18 and TRBJ2-3; 7 bases match TRBD1. Sequencing used peripheral blood. Written as DNA, the CDR3 is TGTGCCAGCTCACCAACATACAGGGGAGCAGATACGCAGTATTTT. Translated: CASSPTYRGADTQYF. The variable domain in full, completed from reference TRBV18 and TRBJ2-3, reads NAGVMQNPRHLVRRRGQEARLRCSPMKGHSHVYWYRQLPEEGLKFMVYLQKENIIDESGMPKERFSAEFPKEGPSILRIQQVVRGDSAAYFCASSPTYRGADTQYFGPGTRLTVL.